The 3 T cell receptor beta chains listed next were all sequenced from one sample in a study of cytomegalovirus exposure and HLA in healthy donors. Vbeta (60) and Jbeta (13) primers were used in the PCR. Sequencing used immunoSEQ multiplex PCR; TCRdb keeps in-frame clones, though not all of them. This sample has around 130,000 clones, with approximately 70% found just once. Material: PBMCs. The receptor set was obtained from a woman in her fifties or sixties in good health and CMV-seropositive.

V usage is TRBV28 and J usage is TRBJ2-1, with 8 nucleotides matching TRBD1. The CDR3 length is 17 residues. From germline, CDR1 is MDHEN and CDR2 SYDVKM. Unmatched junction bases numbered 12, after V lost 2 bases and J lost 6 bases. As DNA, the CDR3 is TGTGCCAGCAGTTTACCACTCGGACAGGGAATTATCAATGAGCAGTTCTTC. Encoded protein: CASSLPLGQGIINEQFF. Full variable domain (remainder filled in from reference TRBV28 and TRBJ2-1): DVKVTQSSRYLVKRTGEKVFLECVQDMDHENMFWYRQDPGLGLRLIYFSYDVKMKEKGDIPEGYSVSREKKERFSLILESASTNQTSMYLCASSLPLGQGIINEQFFGPGTRLTVL.

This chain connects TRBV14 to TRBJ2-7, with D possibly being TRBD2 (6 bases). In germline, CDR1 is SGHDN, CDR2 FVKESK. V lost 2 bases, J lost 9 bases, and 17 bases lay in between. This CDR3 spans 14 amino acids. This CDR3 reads CASSQTRRDLGQYF. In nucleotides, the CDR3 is TGTGCCAGCAGCCAAACTAGGAGGGACCTAGGGCAGTACTTC. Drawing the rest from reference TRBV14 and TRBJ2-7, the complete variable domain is EAGVTQFPSHSVIEKGQTVTLRCDPISGHDNLYWYRRVMGKEIKFLLHFVKESKQDESGMPNNRFLAERTGGTYSTLKVQPAELEDSGVYFCASSQTRRDLGQYFGPGTRLTVT.

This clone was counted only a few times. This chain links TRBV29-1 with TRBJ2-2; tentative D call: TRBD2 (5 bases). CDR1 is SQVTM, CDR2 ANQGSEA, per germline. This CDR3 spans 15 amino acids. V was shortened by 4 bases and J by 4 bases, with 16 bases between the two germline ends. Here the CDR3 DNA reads TGCAGCGTTGTGTCCCAGGACGGAGGCACCGGGGAGCTGTTTTTT. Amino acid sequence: CSVVSQDGGTGELFF.